This record covers a single TCR beta chain. As yet, its antigen is unknown. This record belongs to a study of CD4 T cells in relation to SARS-CoV-2 and coronaviruses. Background on the study: After roughly ten days of antigen culture, PBMC TCR beta CDR3s were sequenced. No peptide or an HIV-1 Nef peptide pool served as negative control. Findings and caveats of the study: SARS-CoV-2-driven expansion was significantly weaker in crossreactive than monoreactive clones.

Germline values: CDR1 MGHRA, CDR2 YSYEKL. V lost 6 bases to trimming and J lost 0 bases, with 10 bases between them. This CDR3 is built from 14 residues. The assay was immunoSEQ multiplex PCR, and TCRdb's table has in-frame clones only and misses some. This sample has 25,000 to 30,000 clones; about three quarters occur once, and the top ten carry 20% to 25%. CD4+ T cells from unexposed donors were obtained before the COVID-19 pandemic (2011-2018). The cells were cultured for about 10 days before CD4+ T cells were isolated. The specimen sequenced was CD4+ T cells from PBMCs, cultured in vitro. The clonotype originates from a human donor in good health. The chain is built from TRBV4-1 and TRBJ2-3; no firm D call. The CDR3 DNA is TGCGCCAGCAGGGTTAGTCCTAGCACAGATACGCAGTATTTT. Protein: CASRVSPSTDTQYF.